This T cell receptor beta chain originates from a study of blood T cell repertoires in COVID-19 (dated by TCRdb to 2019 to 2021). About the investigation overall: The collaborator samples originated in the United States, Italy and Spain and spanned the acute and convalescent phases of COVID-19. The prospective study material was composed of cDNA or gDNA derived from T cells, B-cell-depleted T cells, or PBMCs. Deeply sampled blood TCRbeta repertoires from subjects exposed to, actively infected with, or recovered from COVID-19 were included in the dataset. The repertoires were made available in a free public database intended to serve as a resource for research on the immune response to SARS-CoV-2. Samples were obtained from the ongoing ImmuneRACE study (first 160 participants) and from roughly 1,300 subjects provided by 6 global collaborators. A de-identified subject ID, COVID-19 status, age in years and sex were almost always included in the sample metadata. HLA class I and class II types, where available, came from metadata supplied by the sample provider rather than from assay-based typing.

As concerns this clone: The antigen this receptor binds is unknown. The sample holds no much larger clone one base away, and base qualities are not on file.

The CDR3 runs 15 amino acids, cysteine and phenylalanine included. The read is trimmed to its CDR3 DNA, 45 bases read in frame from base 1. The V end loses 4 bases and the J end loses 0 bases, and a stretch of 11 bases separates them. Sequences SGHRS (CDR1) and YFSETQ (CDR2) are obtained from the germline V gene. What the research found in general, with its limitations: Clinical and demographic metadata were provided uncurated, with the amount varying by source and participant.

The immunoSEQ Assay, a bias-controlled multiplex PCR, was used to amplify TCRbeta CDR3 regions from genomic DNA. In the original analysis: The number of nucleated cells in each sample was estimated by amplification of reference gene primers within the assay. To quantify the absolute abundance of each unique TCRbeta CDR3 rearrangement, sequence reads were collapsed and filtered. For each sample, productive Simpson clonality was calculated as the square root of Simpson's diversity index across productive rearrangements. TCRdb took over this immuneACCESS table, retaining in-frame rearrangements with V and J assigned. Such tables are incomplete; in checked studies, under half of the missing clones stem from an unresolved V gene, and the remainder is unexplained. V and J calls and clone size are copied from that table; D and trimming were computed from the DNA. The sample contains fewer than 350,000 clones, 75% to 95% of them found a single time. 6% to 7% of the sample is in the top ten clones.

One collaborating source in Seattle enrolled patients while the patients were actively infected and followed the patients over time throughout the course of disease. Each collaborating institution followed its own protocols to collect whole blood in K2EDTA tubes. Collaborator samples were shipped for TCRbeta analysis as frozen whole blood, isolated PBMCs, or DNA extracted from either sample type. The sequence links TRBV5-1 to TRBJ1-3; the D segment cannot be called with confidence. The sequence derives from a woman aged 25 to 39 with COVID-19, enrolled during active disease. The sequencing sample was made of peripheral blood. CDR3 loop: CASSLLSDSGNTIYF. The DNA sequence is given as TGCGCCAGCAGCCTACTAAGCGACTCTGGAAACACCATATATTTT.